This entry lists 19 T cell receptor beta chains sequenced from one sample in a study of OX40 agonist ivuxolimab in advanced cancers. Profiling relied on immunoSEQ multiplex PCR, and the TCRdb table lists in-frame clones only, not all of them. The data contain about 83,000 clones, 80% to 90% of them singletons. The sequences come from CD4+ or CD8+ T cells sorted from blood, collected in a trial of the OX40 agonist ivuxolimab. These receptors originate from an adult with an advanced solid tumor such as melanoma, head and neck, liver or kidney cancer.

This clone was seen more than once but under ten times. V gene TRBV9 combines with J gene TRBJ1-2; perhaps TRBD1 as D (6 bases). Germline lookup yields CDR1 SGDLS and CDR2 YYNGEE. Deletions cut 3 bases from V and 4 bases from J, with 16 bases between. The CDR3 is 15 amino acids. The CDR3 bases are TGTGCCAGCAGCGCTACAGGGAGGGAGAGCTATGGCTACACCTTC. It translates to CASSATGRESYGYTF.

V gene TRBV6-4 combines with J gene TRBJ1-4; D uncertain. CDR1 is MRHNA, CDR2 SNTAGT, per germline. Trimming took off 6 bases at V and 4 bases at J, with 12 bases between the two ends. CDR3 length equals 14 residues. The CDR3 bases are TGTGCCAGCAGGCAGGATCGGAATAATGAAAAACTGTTTTTT. It encodes CASRQDRNNEKLFF.

The chain couples TRBV28 to TRBJ2-7; TRBD2 might be the D (5 bases). The CDR3 runs 13 residues. Trimming pared 3 bases from V and 7 bases from J, leaving 13 bases between. Germline V gene data show CDR1 as MDHEN and CDR2 as SYDVKM. In DNA, the CDR3 is TGTGCCAGCAGTTTCTTTAGGTCGGGGGAGCAGTACTTC. This encodes CASSFFRSGEQYF. The variable domain in full, with the rest retrieved from reference TRBV28 and TRBJ2-7, is DVKVTQSSRYLVKRTGEKVFLECVQDMDHENMFWYRQDPGLGLRLIYFSYDVKMKEKGDIPEGYSVSREKKERFSLILESASTNQTSMYLCASSFFRSGEQYFGPGTRLTVT.

This clone has just one count. The V gene is TRBV19, the J gene TRBJ1-5; 9 bases agree with TRBD1. Germline V CDR1 and CDR2: LNHDA, SQIVND (reference sequence). The CDR3 has 17 residues. The V segment lost 0 bases and the J segment 5 bases; nucleotides outside the gene matches: 8. The CDR3 sequence: CASSIDLGGQGYQPQHF. CDR3 DNA sequence: TGTGCCAGTAGTATAGATCTAGGAGGACAGGGGTATCAGCCCCAGCATTTT.

The chain couples TRBV7-6 to TRBJ2-7; D might be TRBD1 (5 bases). Germline CDR1 and CDR2: SGHVS and FNYEAQ. CDR3 length: 13 residues. Trimming took 5 bases from V and 6 from J, leaving 14 bases between them. The CDR3: CASSPLQGGEQYF. As DNA, the CDR3 is TGTGCCAGCAGCCCCCTTCAGGGTGGCGAGCAGTACTTC.

The V gene is TRBV7-6, the J gene TRBJ2-7; D is unclear. Germline CDR1 is SGHVS and CDR2 is FNYEAQ. Trimming took 8 bases from V and 2 from J, leaving 10 bases between them. The CDR3 loop spans 12 amino acids. The CDR3 sequence is CASGTATYEQYF. As DNA, the CDR3 is TGTGCCAGCGGTACAGCCACCTACGAGCAGTACTTC.

J is TRBJ1-5 and V is TRBV30; TRBD1 matches at 8 bases. Germline V gene data show CDR1 as GTSNPN and CDR2 as SVGIG (reference sequence). CDR3 length equals 16 residues. Trimming at V came to 2 bases and at J to 7 bases, leaving 13 bases not matched to a gene. In DNA, the CDR3 is TGTGCCTGGAGTATCTCGGGTGGGACAGGCGGCCAGCCCCAGCATTTT. Encoded protein: CAWSISGGTGGQPQHF.

The chain recombines TRBV9 with TRBJ1-2; D not certain. The CDR3 runs to 15 residues. Germline CDR1 and CDR2: SGDLS and YYNGEE. The V end was cut by 0 bases, the J end by 5 bases, with 14 bases between. The CDR3 sequence is CASSVEVTSGYGYTF. The CDR3 DNA follows: TGTGCCAGCAGCGTAGAAGTCACGAGCGGGTATGGCTACACCTTC.

The chain uses TRBV7-2 and TRBJ2-7; D gene ambiguous. V gave up 1 base and J gave up 0 bases, with 10 bases separating them. In germline, CDR1 is SGHTA, CDR2 FQGNSA. The CDR3 is made up of 15 amino acids. CDR3 DNA sequence: TGTGCCAGCAGCTTAGACCGCCGGAGCTCCTACGAGCAGTACTTC. Encoded protein: CASSLDRRSSYEQYF.

The V gene is TRBV28, the J gene TRBJ1-2; D not certain. The CDR3 loop spans 13 amino acids. Trimming shortened V by 3 bases and J by 4 bases, and 9 bases separated the two germline ends. Germline CDR1 is MDHEN and CDR2 is SYDVKM. CDR3: CASSFAQLYGYTF. DNA for the CDR3: TGTGCCAGCAGTTTTGCACAGCTCTATGGCTACACCTTC.

In this sample, this clone turned up once. The chain employs TRBV16 and TRBJ1-4; D not resolved. V lost 7 bases, J lost 3 bases, and 6 bases lay in between. CDR3 length: 12 residues. Per germline, CDR1 KGHSY and CDR2 FQNENV. The CDR3 reads CASTGANEKLFF. The CDR3 DNA reads TGTGCCAGCACTGGGGCTAATGAAAAACTGTTTTTT. Variable domain in full (rest from reference TRBV16 and TRBJ1-4): GEEVAQTPKHLVRGEGQKAKLYCAPIKGHSYVFWYQQVLKNEFKFLISFQNENVFDETGMPKERFSAKCLPNSPCSLEIQATKLEDSAVYFCASTGANEKLFFGSGTQLSVL.

The chain carries TRBV6-1 and TRBJ1-5; TRBD1 agrees at 7 bases. The CDR3 sequence is 14 residues long. The V and J ends lost 6 bases and 0 bases, in that order; junction bases with no gene match: 2. Germline CDR1 MNHNS, CDR2 SASEGT. The CDR3, as DNA: TGTGCCAGCAGCGGGACAGCTAGCAATCAGCCCCAGCATTTT. Protein: CASSGTASNQPQHF.

V and J are TRBV5-6 and TRBJ2-5; D might be TRBD2 (5 bases). From germline, CDR1 is SGHDT and CDR2 YYEEEE. CDR3 length equals 14 residues. V dropped 0 bases and J dropped 2 bases, with 8 bases sitting between them. The CDR3: CASSLDRRQETQYF. Here the CDR3 DNA reads TGTGCCAGCAGCTTGGACCGGAGGCAAGAGACCCAGTACTTC.

This clone showed up just once. V and J are TRBV7-2 and TRBJ1-4; D is unclear. Between the trimmed V and J ends, which lost 3 bases and 2 bases, there was a span of 7 bases. The V gene's germline CDR1 is SGHTA and CDR2 FQGNSA. The length of the CDR3 is 14 residues. DNA for the CDR3: TGTGCCAGCAGCTTTTCGCGCACTAATGAAAAACTGTTTTTT. The encoded protein is CASSFSRTNEKLFF.

The rearrangement links TRBV7-3 to TRBJ1-4; D is ambiguous. The CDR3 runs to 13 residues. The V end was cut by 0 bases, the J end by 3 bases, with 2 bases between. Germline CDR1 reads SGHTA; CDR2 reads FQGTGA. The CDR3 DNA is TGTGCCAGCAGCTTAACAGCTAATGAAAAACTGTTTTTT. Translated: CASSLTANEKLFF. The full variable domain, completed using reference TRBV7-3 and TRBJ1-4, is GAGVSQTPSNKVTEKGKYVELRCDPISGHTALYWYRQSLGQGPEFLIYFQGTGAADDSGLPNDRFFAVRPEGSVSTLKIQRTERGDSAVYLCASSLTANEKLFFGSGTQLSVL.

This rearrangement joins TRBV28 to TRBJ2-7; 9 bases match TRBD1. Unmatched junction bases numbered 10, after V lost 6 bases and J lost 4 bases. The CDR3 extends over 15 amino acids. The germline CDR1 and CDR2 sequences are MDHEN and SYDVKM. The CDR3 is CASSVDRGRGYEQYF. The CDR3 DNA reads TGTGCCAGCAGCGTGGACAGGGGAAGGGGGTACGAGCAGTACTTC.

This clone appeared a few times. The rearrangement uses TRBV5-1 and TRBJ1-6; D gene ambiguous. Between the trimmed V and J ends, which lost 3 bases and 5 bases, there was a span of 12 bases. The CDR3 totals 15 residues. Germline loops: CDR1 SGHRS, CDR2 YFSETQ. The CDR3, as DNA: TGCGCCAGCAGCTCCTTCGGGGTTAATAATTCACCCCTCCACTTT. Its translation: CASSSFGVNNSPLHF.

V gene TRBV23-1 combines with J gene TRBJ1-5; D unresolved. TRBV23-1 is an ORF for which the function is uncertain. V gave up 1 base and J gave up 2 bases, with 15 bases separating them. The CDR3 is 17 amino acids. CDR3 region: CASSQWEGFVGNQPQHF. CDR3 bases: TGCGCCAGCAGTCAATGGGAGGGATTCGTGGGCAATCAGCCCCAGCATTTT.

This chain links TRBV19 with TRBJ2-7; D unresolved. This CDR3 is 15 amino acids long. V was cut by 1 base and J by 3 bases, with 13 bases left in between. Per germline, CDR1 LNHDA and CDR2 SQIVND (reference sequence). CDR3 in amino acids: CASSIATGTDYEQYF. In DNA, the CDR3 is TGTGCCAGTAGTATAGCTACTGGCACCGACTACGAGCAGTACTTC.